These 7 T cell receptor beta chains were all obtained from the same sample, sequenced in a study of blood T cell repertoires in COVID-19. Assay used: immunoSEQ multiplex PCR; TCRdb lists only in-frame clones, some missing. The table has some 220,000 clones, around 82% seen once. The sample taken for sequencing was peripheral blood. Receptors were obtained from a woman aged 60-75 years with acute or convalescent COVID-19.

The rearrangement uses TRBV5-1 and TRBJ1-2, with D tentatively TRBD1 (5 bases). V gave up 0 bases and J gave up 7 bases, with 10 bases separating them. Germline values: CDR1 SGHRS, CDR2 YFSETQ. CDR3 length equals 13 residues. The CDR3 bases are TGCGCCAGCAGCTTGGGGCAGGGAGGTGGCTACACCTTC. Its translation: CASSLGQGGGYTF.

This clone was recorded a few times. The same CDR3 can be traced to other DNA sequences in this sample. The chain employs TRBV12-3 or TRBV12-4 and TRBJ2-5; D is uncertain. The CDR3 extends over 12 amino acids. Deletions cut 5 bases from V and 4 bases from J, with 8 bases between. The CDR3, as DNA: TGTGCCAGCAGTCTTAGTCGAGAGACCCAGTACTTC. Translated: CASSLSRETQYF.

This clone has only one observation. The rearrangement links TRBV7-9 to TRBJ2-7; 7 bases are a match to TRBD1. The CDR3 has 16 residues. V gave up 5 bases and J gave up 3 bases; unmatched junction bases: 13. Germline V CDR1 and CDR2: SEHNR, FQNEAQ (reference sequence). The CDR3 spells CASSPGVLNRGYEQYF. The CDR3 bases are TGTGCCAGCAGCCCTGGTGTTCTGAACAGGGGCTACGAGCAGTACTTC.

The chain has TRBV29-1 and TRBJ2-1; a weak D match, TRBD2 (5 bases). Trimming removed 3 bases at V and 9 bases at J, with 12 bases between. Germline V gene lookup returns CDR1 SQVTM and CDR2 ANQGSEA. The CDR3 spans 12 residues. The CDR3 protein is CSVEGWESEQFF. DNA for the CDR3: TGCAGCGTTGAGGGATGGGAGTCTGAGCAGTTCTTC.

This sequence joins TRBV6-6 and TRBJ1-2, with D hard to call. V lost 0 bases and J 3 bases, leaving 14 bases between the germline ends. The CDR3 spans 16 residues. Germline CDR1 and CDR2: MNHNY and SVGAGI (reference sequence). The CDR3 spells CASSYSGGSKDYGYTF. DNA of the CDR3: TGTGCCAGCAGTTACTCTGGCGGGAGTAAGGACTATGGCTACACCTTC.

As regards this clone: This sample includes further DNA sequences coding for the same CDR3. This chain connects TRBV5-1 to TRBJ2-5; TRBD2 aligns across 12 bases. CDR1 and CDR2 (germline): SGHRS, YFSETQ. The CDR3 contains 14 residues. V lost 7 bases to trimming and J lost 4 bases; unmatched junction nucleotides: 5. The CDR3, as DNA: TGCGCCAGCTCCCCTAGCGGGGGGGCAGAGACCCAGTACTTC. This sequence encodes CASSPSGGAETQYF.

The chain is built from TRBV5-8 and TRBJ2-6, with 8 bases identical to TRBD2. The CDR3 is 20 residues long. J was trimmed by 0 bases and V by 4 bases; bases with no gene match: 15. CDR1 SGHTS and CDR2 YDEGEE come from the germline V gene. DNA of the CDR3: TGTGCCAGCAGCGCGGACAGAGGTAGTGCGGGGGGCTCTGGGGCCAACGTCCTGACTTTC. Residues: CASSADRGSAGGSGANVLTF.